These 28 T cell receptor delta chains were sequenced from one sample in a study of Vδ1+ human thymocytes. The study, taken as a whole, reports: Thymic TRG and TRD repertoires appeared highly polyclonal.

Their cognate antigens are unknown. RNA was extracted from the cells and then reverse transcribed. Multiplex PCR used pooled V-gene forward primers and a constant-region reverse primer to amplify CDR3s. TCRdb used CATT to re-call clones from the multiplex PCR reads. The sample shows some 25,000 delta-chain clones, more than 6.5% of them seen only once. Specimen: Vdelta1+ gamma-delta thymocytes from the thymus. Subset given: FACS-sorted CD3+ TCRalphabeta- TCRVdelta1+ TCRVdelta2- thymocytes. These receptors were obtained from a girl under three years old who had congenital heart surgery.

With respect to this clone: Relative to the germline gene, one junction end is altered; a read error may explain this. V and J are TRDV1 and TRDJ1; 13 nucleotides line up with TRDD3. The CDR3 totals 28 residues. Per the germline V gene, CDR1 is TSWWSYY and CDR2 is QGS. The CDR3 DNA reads TGTGCTCTTGGGGAACTCCCAACCTCCTTCCTACGCCGTGTACTGGGGGATACGTGCATAAGTCGGACCGATAAACTCACCTTT. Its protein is CALGELPTSFLRRVLGDTCISRTDKLTF.

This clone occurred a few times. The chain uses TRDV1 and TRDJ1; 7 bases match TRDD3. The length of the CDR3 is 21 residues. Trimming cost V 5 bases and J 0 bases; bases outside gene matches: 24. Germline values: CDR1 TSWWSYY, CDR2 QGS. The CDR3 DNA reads TGTGCTCTTGGGATACCGGGGGTTACCGTACTGGGGACACGGTACACCGATAAACTCATCTTT. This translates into CALGIPGVTVLGTRYTDKLIF.

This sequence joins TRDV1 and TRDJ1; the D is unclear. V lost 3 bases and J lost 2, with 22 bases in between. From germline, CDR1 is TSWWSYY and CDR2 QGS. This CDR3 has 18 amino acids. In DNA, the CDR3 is TGTGCTCTTGGGGAGGGCGTTGCGAACAGATTTGAAACCGATAAACTCATCTTT. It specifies CALGEGVANRFETDKLIF.

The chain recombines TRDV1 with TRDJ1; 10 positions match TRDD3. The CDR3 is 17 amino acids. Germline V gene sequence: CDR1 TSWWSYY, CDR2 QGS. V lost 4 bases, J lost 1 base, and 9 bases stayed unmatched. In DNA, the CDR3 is TGTGCTCTTGGGGGATTCGGGGGATACGAGAGCACCGATAAACTCATCTTT. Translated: CALGGFGGYESTDKLIF.

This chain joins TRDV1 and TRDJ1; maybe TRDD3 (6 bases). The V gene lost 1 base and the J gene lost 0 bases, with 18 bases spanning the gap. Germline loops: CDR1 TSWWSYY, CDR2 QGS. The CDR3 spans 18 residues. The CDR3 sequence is CALGERLAALGYTDKLIF. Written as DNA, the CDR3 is TGTGCTCTTGGGGAACGTTTGGCGGCTCTGGGGTACACCGATAAACTCATCTTT.

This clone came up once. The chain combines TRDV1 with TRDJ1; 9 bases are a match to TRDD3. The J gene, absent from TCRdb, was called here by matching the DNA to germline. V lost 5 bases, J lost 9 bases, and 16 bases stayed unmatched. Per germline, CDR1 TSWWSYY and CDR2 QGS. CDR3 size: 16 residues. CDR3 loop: CALGKGTYGLGDQLIF. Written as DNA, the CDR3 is TGTGCTCTTGGGAAAGGGACCTACGGGCTGGGGGATCAACTCATCTTT.

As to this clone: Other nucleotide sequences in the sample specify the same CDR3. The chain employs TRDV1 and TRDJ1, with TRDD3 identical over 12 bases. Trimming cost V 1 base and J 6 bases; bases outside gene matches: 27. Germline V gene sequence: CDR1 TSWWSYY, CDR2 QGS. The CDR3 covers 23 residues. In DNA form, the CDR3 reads TGTGCTCTTGGGGAACCGCTGGGGGATACGCGGATTTCGTCGGCGCTAATGGGAAATAAACTCATCTTT. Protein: CALGEPLGDTRISSALMGNKLIF.

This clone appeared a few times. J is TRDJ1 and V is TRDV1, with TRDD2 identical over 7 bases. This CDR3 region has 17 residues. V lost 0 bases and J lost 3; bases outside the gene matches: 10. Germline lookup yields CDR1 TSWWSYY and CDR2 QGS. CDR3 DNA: TGTGCTCTTGGGGAACTCAACCTTTCCTACTGCCCCGATAAACTCATCTTT. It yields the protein CALGELNLSYCPDKLIF.

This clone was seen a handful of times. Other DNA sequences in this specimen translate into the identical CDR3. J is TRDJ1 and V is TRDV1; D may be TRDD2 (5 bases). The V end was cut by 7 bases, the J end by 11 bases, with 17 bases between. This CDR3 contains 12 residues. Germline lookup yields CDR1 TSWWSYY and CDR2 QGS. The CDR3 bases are TGTGCTCTTGCCTCTCCGCCTCTTCCCCTCATCTTT. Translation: CALASPPLPLIF.

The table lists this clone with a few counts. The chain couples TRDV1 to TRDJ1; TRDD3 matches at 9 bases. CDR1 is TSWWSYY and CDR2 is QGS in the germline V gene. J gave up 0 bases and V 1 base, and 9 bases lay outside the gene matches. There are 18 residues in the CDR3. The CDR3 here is CALGEPATGGPYTDKLIF. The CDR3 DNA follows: TGTGCTCTTGGGGAACCGGCAACTGGGGGACCGTACACCGATAAACTCATCTTT.

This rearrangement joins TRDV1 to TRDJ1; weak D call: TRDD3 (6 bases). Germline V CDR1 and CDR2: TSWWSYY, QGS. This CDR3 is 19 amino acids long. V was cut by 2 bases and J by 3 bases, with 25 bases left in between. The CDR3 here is CALGEVGAAPIREADKLIF. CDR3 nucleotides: TGTGCTCTTGGGGAAGTCGGCGCCGCACCGATACGCGAAGCCGATAAACTCATCTTT.

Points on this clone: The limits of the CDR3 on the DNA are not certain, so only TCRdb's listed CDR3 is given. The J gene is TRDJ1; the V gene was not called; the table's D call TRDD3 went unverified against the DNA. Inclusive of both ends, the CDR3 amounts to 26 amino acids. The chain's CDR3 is CALGGRIFGWGIRRSLAPPYTDKLIF.

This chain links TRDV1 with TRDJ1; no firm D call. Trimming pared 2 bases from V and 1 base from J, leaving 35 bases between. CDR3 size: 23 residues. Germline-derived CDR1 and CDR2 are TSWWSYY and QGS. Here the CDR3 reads CALGEKGDQRGLFRINRTDKLIF. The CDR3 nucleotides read TGTGCTCTTGGGGAAAAGGGAGATCAAAGAGGGCTATTTCGGATCAACCGCACCGATAAACTCATCTTT.

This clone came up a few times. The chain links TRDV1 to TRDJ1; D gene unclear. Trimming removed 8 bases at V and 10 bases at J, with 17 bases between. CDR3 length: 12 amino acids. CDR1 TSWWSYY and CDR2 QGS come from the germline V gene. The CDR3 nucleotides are TGTGCTCTTATGCCCCCCTGGCCTGGACTCATCTTT. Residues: CALMPPWPGLIF.

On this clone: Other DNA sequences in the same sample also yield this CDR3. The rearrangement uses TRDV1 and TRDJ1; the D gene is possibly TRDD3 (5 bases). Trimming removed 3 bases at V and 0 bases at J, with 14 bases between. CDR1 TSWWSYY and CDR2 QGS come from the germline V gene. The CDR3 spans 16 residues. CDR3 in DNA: TGTGCTCTTGGGGAGCGGACTGGCCTGTACACCGATAAACTCATCTTT. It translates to CALGERTGLYTDKLIF.

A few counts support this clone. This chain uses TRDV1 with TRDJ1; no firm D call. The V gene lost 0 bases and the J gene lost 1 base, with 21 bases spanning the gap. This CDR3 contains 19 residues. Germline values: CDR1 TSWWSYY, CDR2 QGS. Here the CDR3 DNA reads TGTGCTCTTGGGGAACTGCGTGGGACGGCTGGAGATTTCACCGATAAACTCATCTTT. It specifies CALGELRGTAGDFTDKLIF.

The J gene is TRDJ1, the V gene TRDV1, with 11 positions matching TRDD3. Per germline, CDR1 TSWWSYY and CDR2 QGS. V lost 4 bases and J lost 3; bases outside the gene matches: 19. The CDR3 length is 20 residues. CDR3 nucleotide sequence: TGTGCTCTTGGGGTTCCAAAACCCCCCTACTGGGGGATAGGTGCCGATAAACTCATCTTT. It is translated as CALGVPKPPYWGIGADKLIF.

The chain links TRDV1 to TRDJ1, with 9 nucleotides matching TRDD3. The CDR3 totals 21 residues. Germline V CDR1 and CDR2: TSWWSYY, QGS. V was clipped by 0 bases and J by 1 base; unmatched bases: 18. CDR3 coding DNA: TGTGCTCTTGGGGAACTCGGGGGGGTACTGTTGCTGGGGGATCGCACCGATAAACTCATCTTT. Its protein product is CALGELGGVLLLGDRTDKLIF.

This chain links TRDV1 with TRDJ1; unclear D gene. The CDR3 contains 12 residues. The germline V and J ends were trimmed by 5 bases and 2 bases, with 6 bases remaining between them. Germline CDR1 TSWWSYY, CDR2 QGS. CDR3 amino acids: CALGSPTDKLIF. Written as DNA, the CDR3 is TGTGCTCTTGGGAGCCCGACCGATAAACTCATCTTT.

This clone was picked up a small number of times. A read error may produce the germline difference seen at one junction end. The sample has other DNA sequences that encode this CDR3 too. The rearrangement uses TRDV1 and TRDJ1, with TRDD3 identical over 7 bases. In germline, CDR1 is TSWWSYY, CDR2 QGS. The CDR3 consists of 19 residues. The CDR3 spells CALGEPPRWGYTGTDKLIF. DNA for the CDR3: TGTGCTCTTGGGGAACCTCCACGTTGGGGATATACGGGCACCGATAAACTCATCTTC.

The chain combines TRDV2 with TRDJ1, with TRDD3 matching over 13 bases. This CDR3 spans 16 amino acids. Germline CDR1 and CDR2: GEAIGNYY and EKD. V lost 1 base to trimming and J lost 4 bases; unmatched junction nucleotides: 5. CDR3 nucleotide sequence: TGTGCCTGTGACACACTGGGGGATACGCGAAACGATAAACTCATCTTT. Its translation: CACDTLGDTRNDKLIF.

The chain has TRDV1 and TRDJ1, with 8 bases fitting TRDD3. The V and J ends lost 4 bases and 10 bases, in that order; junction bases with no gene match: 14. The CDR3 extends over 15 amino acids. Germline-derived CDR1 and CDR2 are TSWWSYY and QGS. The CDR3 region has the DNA TGTGCTCTTGGGGTTCTACGAAGGGGGATAGGGGGACTCATCTTT. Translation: CALGVLRRGIGGLIF.

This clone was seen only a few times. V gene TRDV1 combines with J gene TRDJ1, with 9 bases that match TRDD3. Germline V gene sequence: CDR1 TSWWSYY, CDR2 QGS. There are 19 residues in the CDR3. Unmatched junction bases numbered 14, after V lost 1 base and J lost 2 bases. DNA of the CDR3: TGTGCTCTTGGGGAACGCAGAGTGCCTGGGGGATCGGGTACCGATAAACTCATCTTT. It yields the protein CALGERRVPGGSGTDKLIF.

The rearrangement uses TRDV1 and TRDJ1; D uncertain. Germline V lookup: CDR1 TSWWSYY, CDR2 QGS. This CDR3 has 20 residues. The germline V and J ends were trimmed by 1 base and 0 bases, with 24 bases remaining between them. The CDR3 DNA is TGTGCTCTTGGGGAACCGACCATTTTACGGGCTTTACTGAACACCGATAAACTCATCTTT. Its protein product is CALGEPTILRALLNTDKLIF.

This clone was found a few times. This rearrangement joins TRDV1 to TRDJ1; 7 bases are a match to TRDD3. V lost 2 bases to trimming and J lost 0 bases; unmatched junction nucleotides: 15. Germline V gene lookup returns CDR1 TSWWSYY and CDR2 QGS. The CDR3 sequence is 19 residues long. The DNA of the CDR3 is TGTGCTCTTGGGGAATCACACCAACTGGGGCCTAGGGACACCGATAAACTCATCTTT. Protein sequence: CALGESHQLGPRDTDKLIF.

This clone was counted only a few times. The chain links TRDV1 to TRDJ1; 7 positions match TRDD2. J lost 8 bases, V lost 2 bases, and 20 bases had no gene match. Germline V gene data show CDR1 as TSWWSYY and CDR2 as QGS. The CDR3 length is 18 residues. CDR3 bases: TGTGCTCTTGGGGAAATCTTTCCTACCGCGTCTATCTTACCCAAACTCATCTTT. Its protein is CALGEIFPTASILPKLIF.

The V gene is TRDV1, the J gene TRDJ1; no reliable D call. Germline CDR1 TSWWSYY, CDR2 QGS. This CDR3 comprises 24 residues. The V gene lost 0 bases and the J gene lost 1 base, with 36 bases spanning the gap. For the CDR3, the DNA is TGTGCTCTTGGGGAACTAGAGGGCATTTCCCCGGGACGCGCCGGCCACAAGTGCACCGATAAACTCATCTTT. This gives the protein CALGELEGISPGRAGHKCTDKLIF.

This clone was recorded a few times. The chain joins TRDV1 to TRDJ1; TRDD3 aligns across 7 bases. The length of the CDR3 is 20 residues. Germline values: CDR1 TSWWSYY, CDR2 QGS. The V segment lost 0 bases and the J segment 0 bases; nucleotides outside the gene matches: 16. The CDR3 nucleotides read TGTGCTCTTGGGGAACTACCCGGGGAGGGGGATCATAGTGACACCGATAAACTCATCTTT. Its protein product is CALGELPGEGDHSDTDKLIF.